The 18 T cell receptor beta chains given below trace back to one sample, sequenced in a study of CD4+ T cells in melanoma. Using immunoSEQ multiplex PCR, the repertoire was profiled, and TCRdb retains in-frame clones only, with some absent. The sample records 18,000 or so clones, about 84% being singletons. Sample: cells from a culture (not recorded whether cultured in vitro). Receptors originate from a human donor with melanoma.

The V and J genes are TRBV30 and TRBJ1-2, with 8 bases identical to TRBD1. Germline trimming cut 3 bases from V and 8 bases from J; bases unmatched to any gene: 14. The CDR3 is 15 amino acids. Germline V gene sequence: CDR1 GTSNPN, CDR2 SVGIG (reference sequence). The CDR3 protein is CAWSTQGAVYPGYTF. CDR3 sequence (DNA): TGTGCCTGGAGCACGCAGGGGGCTGTCTACCCCGGCTACACCTTC.

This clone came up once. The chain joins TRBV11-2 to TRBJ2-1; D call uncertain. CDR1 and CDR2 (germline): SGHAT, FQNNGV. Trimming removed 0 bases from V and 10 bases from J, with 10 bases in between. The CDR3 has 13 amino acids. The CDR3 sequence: CASSLETVGEQFF. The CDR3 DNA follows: TGTGCCAGCAGCTTAGAGACCGTTGGCGAGCAGTTCTTC.

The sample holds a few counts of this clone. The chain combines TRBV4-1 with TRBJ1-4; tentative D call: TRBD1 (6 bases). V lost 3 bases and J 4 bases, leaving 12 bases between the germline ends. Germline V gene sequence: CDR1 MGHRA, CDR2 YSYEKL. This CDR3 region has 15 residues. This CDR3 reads CASSQAQGLNEKLFF. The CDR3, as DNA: TGCGCCAGCAGCCAGGCTCAGGGGCTTAATGAAAAACTGTTTTTT.

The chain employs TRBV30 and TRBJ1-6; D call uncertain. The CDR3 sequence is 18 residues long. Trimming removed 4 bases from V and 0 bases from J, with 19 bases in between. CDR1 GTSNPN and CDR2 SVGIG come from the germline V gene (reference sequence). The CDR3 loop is CAWNGRLTSSSYNSPLHF. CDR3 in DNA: TGTGCCTGGAACGGGAGATTAACAAGTAGCTCCTATAATTCACCCCTCCACTTT.

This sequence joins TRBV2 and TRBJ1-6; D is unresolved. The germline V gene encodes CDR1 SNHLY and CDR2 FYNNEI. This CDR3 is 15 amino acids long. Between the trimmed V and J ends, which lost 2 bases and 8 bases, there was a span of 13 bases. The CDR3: CASSENSRRYSPLHF. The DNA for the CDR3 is TGTGCCAGCAGTGAAAATTCTCGGAGGTATTCACCCCTCCACTTT.

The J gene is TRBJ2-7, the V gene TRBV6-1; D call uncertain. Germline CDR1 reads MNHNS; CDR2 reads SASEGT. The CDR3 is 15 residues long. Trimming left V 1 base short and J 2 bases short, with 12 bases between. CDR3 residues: CASSEEPADAYEQYF. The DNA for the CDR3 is TGTGCCAGCAGTGAAGAACCAGCAGACGCCTACGAGCAGTACTTC.

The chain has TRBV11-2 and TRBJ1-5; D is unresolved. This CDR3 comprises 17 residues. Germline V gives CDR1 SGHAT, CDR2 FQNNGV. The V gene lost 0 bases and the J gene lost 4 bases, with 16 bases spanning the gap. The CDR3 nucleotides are TGTGCCAGCAGCTTAGATAATCCCCGGGCCCTTAATCAGCCCCAGCATTTT. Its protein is CASSLDNPRALNQPQHF.

The CDR3 loop reads CASSRRDRETQYF. The CDR3 DNA follows: TGTGCCAGCAGCCGCCGGGACCGAGAGACCCAGTACTTC. The V call is TRBV6-6, the J call TRBJ2-5; TRBD1 or TRBD2 may be the D gene (5 bases each). Germline CDR1 is MNHNY and CDR2 is SVGAGI (reference sequence). The CDR3 is 13 amino acids. V gave up 6 bases and J gave up 4 bases, with 12 bases separating them.

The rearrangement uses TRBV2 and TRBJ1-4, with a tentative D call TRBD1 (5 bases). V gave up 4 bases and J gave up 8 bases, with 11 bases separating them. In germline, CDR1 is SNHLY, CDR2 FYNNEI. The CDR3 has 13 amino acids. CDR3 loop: CASSGLGAEKLFF. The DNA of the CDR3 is TGTGCCAGCAGTGGACTAGGGGCAGAAAAACTGTTTTTT.

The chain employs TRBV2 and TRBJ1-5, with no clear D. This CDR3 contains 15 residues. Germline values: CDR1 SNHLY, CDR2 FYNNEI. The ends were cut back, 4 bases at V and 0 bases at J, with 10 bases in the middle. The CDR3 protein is CASSGAADSNQPQHF. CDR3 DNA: TGTGCCAGCAGTGGGGCAGCTGATAGCAATCAGCCCCAGCATTTT.

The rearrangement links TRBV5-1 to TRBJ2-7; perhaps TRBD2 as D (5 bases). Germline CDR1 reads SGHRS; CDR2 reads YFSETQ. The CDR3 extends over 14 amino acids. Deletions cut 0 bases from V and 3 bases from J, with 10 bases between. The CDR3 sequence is CASSLGGPHYEQYF. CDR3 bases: TGCGCCAGCAGCTTGGGCGGGCCCCACTACGAGCAGTACTTC.

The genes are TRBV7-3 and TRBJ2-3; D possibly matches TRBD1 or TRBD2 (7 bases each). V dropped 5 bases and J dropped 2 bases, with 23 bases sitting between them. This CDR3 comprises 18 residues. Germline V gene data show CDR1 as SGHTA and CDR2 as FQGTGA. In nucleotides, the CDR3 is TGTGCCAGCAGCCCAGAGGTCAGGGGGGGGGTTAACACAGATACGCAGTATTTT. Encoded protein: CASSPEVRGGVNTDTQYF.

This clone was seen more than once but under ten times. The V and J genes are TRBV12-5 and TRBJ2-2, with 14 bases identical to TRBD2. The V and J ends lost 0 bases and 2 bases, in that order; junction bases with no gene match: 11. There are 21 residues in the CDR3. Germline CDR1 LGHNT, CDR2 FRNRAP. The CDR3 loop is CASGLVLIEGLAGVNTGELFF. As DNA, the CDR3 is TGTGCTAGTGGTTTGGTACTAATAGAGGGACTAGCGGGGGTTAACACCGGGGAGCTGTTTTTT.

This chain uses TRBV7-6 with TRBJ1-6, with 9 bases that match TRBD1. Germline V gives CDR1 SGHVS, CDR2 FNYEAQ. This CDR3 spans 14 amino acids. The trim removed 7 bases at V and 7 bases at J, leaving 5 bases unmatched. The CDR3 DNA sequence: TGTGCCAGCACCCTTGGACAGGGGAATTCACCCCTCCACTTT. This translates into CASTLGQGNSPLHF.

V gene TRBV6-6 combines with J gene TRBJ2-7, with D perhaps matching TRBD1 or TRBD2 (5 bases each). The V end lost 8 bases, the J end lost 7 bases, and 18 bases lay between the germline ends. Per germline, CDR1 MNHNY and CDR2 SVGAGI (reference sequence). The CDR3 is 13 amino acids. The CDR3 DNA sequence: TGTGCCAGCGGGGCAGGGAGTCCGGGTGAGCAGTACTTC. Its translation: CASGAGSPGEQYF.

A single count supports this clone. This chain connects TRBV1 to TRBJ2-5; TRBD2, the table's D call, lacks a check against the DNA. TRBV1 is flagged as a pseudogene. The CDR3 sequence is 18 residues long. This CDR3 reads CTSSQIRRGRPCQETQYF. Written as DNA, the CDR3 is TGCACCAGCAGCCAAATAAGGCGGGGGCGCCCCTGCCAAGAGACCCAGTACTTC.

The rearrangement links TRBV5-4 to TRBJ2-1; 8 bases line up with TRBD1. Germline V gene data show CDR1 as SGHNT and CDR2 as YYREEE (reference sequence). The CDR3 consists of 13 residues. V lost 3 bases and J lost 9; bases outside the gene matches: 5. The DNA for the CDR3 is TGTGCCAGCAGCTCGGACAGGGCGGGTGAGCAGTTCTTC. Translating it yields CASSSDRAGEQFF.

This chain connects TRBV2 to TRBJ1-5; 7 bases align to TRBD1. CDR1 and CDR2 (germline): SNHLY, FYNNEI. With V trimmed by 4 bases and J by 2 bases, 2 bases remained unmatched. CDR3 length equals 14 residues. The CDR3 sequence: CASSGGQGNQPQHF. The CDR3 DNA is TGTGCCAGCAGTGGAGGACAGGGCAATCAGCCCCAGCATTTT. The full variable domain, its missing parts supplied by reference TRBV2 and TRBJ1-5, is EPEVTQTPSHQVTQMGQEVILRCVPISNHLYFYWYRQILGQKVEFLVSFYNNEISEKSEIFDDQFSVERPDGSNFTLKIRSTKLEDSAMYFCASSGGQGNQPQHFGDGTRLSIL.